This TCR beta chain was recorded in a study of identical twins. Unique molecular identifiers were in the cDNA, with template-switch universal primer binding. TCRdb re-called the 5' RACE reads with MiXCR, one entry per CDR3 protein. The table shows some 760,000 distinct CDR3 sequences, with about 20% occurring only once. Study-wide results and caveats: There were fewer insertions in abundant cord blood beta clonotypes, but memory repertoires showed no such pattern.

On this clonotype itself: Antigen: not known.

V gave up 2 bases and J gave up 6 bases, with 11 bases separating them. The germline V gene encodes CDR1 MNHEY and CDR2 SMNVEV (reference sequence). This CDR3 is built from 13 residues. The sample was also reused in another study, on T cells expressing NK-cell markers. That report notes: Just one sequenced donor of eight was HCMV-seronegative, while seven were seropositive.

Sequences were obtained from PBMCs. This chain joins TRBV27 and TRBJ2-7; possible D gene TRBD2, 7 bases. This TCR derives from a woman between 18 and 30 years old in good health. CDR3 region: CASSLRGGAEQYF. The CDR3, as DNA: TGTGCCAGCAGTTTACGCGGGGGCGCCGAGCAGTACTTC.